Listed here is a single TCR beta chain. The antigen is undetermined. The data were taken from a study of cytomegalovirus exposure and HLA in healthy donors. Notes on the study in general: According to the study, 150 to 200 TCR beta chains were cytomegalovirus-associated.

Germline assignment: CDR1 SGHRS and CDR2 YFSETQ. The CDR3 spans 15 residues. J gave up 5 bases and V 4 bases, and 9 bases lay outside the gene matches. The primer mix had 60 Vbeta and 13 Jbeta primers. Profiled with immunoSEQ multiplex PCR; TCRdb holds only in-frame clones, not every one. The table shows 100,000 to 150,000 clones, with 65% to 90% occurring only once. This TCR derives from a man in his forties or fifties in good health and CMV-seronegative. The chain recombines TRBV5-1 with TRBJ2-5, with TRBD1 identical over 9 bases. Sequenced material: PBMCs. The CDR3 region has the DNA TGCGCCAGCAGCCCGAACACAGGGGGCGGGGAGACCCAGTACTTC. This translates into CASSPNTGGGETQYF. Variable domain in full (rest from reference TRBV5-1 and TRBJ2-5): KAGVTQTPRYLIKTRGQQVTLSCSPISGHRSVSWYQQTPGQGLQFLFEYFSETQRNKGNFPGRFSGRQFSNSRSEMNVSTLELGDSALYLCASSPNTGGGETQYFGPGTRLLVL.